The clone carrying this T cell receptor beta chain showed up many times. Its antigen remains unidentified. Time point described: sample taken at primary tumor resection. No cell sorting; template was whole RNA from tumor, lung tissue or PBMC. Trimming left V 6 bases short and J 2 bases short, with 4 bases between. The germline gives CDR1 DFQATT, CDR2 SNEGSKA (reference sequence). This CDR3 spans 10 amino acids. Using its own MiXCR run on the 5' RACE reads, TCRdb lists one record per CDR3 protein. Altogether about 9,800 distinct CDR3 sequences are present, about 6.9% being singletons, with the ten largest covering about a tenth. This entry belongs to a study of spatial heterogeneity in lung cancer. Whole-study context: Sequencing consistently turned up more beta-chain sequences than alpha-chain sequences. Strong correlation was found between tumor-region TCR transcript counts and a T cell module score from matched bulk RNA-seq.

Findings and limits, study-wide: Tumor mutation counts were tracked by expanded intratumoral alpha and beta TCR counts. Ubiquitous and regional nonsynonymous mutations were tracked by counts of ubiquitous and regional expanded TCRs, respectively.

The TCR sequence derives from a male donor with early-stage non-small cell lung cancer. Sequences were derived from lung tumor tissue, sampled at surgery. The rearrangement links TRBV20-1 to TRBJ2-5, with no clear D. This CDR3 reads CSAGQETQYF. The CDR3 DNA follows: TGCAGTGCGGGTCAAGAGACCCAGTACTTC.